This TCR beta chain was sequenced during a study of HIV-infected patients and healthy controls. Study-level information: Total CDR3 counts per chain did not differ significantly between patients and controls.

Notes on the study in general: Healthy controls carried many MAIT alpha-chain CDR3s, while HIV+ repertoires had few. Size-matched repertoire data failed to replicate the apparent Gini index recovery after therapy in HIV-infected patients.

All unsorted peripheral T cells were captured because whole blood was used without fractionation. The germline gives CDR1 GTSNPN, CDR2 SVGIG (reference sequence). V lost 5 bases and J lost 5, with 16 bases in between. This CDR3 has 14 residues. This clonotype was detected many times. Its specificity is not known. Around 500 ng RNA was reverse transcribed with alpha and beta constant-region primers. Using multiplexing indices, alpha and beta chain libraries were generated apart by chain-specific third strand synthesis. Using its own MiXCR run on the 5' RACE reads, TCRdb lists one record per CDR3 protein. The table shows 9,500 to 13,000 distinct CDR3 sequences, with roughly 5.6% occurring only once.

The sample here was blood, taken before antiretroviral therapy. The J gene is TRBJ1-5, the V gene TRBV30; tentatively, D is TRBD1 (6 bases). This TCR was recovered from an adult with HIV infection. CDR3 DNA sequence: TGTGCCTGGTCCGAGGGGGGGAATGATCAGCCCCAGCATTTT. Amino acids: CAWSEGGNDQPQHF.